This TCR beta chain appears in the sequencing data of a study of cytomegalovirus exposure and HLA in healthy donors (dated by TCRdb to the late 2010s). Looking at the study overall: In an earlier analysis of 587 of the donors, 250 to 300 Gb of sequence data and 90 million to 130 million unique TCR beta sequences from about 190 million T cells were reported. An early release that covered roughly 600 HLA-typed donors contained around 300 gigabases of sequencing data and tens of millions of unique TCR sequences. Of the 398 genotyped donors, over 65% fell in the genetic ancestry cluster associated with self-reported Caucasian donors. The study aimed to test whether signatures of past pathogen exposure could be identified by cataloging public T cell receptors. The study profiled the T cell repertoires of 550 to 700 subjects by immunosequencing and related them to cytomegalovirus serostatus. Besides the first cohort of 500 to 700 subjects, a separate validation cohort made up of 120 different subjects was used. To predict cytomegalovirus infection status, the study brought together high-throughput TCR immunosequencing, statistical association of individual TCRs with disease status, and machine learning. To study patterns of TCR occurrence, a later analysis re-analyzed previously published TCR beta repertoires from around 700 donors and added high-resolution HLA genotyping. Rather than using new phenotypic data, the later analysis identified candidate immune exposures from TCR beta sequences and from how often those sequences occurred across donors. To decide whether each TCR beta V gene segment behaved as functional or pseudogenic, an earlier analysis of some 600 of the donors relied on high-throughput TCR beta sequencing. Donor age, sex, ethnicity and CMV serostatus were collected together with the repertoire data. In a later genetic analysis, genome-wide SNP genotypes for about 65% of the roughly 670 donors were used, and that subset was treated as a discovery cohort. Every repertoire in the discovery cohort had been generated on one and the same sequencing platform. HLA typing included class I and class II loci at four-digit resolution. Typing coverage differed by locus: A, B, C, DRB1 and DQB1 were typed in about 620-640 donors, DQA1 in approximately 520, DPA1 in around 580, and DPB1 in roughly 470. Several DR-DQ haplotypes were treated as single units for association and clustering because of strong linkage in the cohort. Among a few hundred genotyped donors of the cohort, an average of approximately 240,000 unique TCR beta nucleotide sequences were sequenced per donor, around 20% of them non-productive.

The protocol used for the library was the immunoSEQ multiplex PCR assay. For the multiplex PCR, a mixture combining 60 forward primers for TCR Vbeta segments and 13 reverse primers for TCR Jbeta segments was used. Amplification of the CDR3 region of rearranged TCR beta genes was performed with a multiplex PCR assay on genomic DNA. The amplified TCR beta libraries were sequenced on the Illumina HiSeq System as 87-base-pair reads. The published analysis was carried out like this. In a later analysis, 77 million or so unique TCR beta chains were counted across the roughly 610 repertoires, and some 10 million of these chains were shared by at least two donors. To remove PCR and sequencing errors, raw reads were error-corrected and collapsed into unique sequences using a nearest-neighbor algorithm that merged closely related sequences. V, D and J gene segments were assigned by aligning CDR3 sequences to IMGT reference sequences. For a sequence to be retained, a match of at least six nucleotides to both a V gene segment and a J gene segment was required. Rearrangements were classified as productive when the CDR3 lacked stop codons and remained in frame with V and J, and all other rearrangements were classified as non-productive. Following IMGT convention, CDR3 was defined as the stretch from the second conserved V-encoded cysteine to the conserved J-encoded phenylalanine. The earlier analysis of about 590 of the donors excluded sequences that lacked an unambiguous match to a single V gene segment. An earlier analysis of fewer than 750 of the donors classified V segments as functional when productive rearrangements were above 56.7% and as segregating when the standard deviation between donors was above 5%. A statistical classification framework was built for diagnosing cytomegalovirus status from the catalog of TCR beta chain sequences. In a later analysis, TCR nucleotide sequences were compared against IMGT/GENE-DB human TR gene sequences so that V and J genes could be assigned. In a later analysis, CDR3 sequences and most-parsimonious VDJ recombination scenarios were assigned using the TCRdist pipeline. A later analysis defined each TCR beta chain by its CDR3 amino acid sequence plus V-gene family, and excluded reads lacking a unique V-gene family. In a later analysis, 500 to 700 highly shared, low-generation-probability nucleotide sequences were removed to address suspected cross-contamination and a sequencing artifact. In a later analysis, a clonal expansion index was calculated for each public chain from normalized within-repertoire ranks of inferred template counts. Generation probabilities in a later analysis came from a VDJ recombination model fitted to out-of-frame rearrangements, and those results were checked against IGoR. In a later analysis, TCR-TCR, TCR-HLA and TCR-CMV co-occurrence was scored with hypergeometric tests, and a repertoire-size bias correction was applied to TCR pairs. To estimate false discovery rates, a later analysis permuted the HLA or CMV assignments 20 times. In a later analysis, co-occurring TCRs were grouped using DBSCAN, and TCRdist sequence similarity was added for clustering within HLA-allele-positive subsets. Repertoires with fewer than 30,000 or more than 120,000 public chains were left out of co-occurrence clustering, as were a handful of repertoires with anomalous nucleotide sharing. Imported from immuneACCESS, the table was reduced by TCRdb to in-frame sequences with V and J called. These copies leave out some clones; in studies compared against another copy, an unresolved V gene accounts for under half, and the cause of the remainder is not known. D and trimming come from the DNA, and the V and J calls and clone size come from that table. The sample table contains around 200,000 clones; only one count was recorded for 77% of them. The ten largest clones represent around 2.8% of the sample.

For this clone: It lacks a known antigen. There are no base qualities to consult, and no much larger clone falls within one base.

Overall study results and their limits: Because counts were too low, 15 or so rarely observed V segments, including chromosome 9 orphons, were excluded from the earlier analysis of about 500 of the donors. A later analysis reported that several top co-occurrence clusters appeared linked to parvovirus B19, influenza, CMV and Epstein-Barr virus. HLA typing was unavailable for some donors at each locus, so association tests used only the typed subset. A later analysis associated about 16,000 TCR beta sequences with specific HLA alleles at a false discovery rate of 0.05. In an earlier analysis of roughly 560 of the donors, most TCR beta V segments were observed in productive rearrangements about 87% or about 30% of the time, broadly matching IMGT annotations. Assigning TCR associations to individual alleles was difficult when HLA alleles, especially DR and DQ, strongly co-occurred. An association between a missense DCLRE1C variant and V-gene and J-gene trimming of TCR beta chains was found in a later genetic analysis and replicated in an independent cohort. A further reported finding was that TCR beta sequences accurately predicted the HLA-A and HLA-B alleles for most subjects in the first cohort. A few of the identified cytomegalovirus-associated TCR beta chains were confirmed in vitro to be specific for cytomegalovirus antigens. Correlated functional status among segregating V segments might be attributable to linkage disequilibrium, but an unknown experimental factor could not be ruled out. Because the 87-base-pair reads could not distinguish some IMGT-functional V segments, including TRBV6-2 and TRBV6-3, those segments were excluded. In a later analysis, most CMV-associated TCR beta chains were found to appear HLA-restricted, with HLA associations seemingly driven largely by CMV exposure. The classifier was reported to diagnose cytomegalovirus status with high specificity and sensitivity in both the original cohort and the validation cohort. For the cohort, immune exposure information was limited to CMV serostatus. This cohort had only TCR beta chains sequenced, and the lack of alpha or paired-chain data limited which features could be detected. Roughly uniform sequencing depth across donors was assumed in presence/absence analyses, although this assumption may not hold. A later analysis found that TCR association rates varied across HLA loci, with DRB1 alleles showing the most associated TCRs and HLA-C alleles the fewest. In a later genetic analysis, fewer N-insertions in productive TCRs were reported among donors in an Asian-associated ancestry cluster than the roughly 700-donor mean. In a later analysis, HLA-associated TCR beta chains were found to be more clonally expanded and to have lower generation probabilities than equally common non-associated chains. In the study, about 150 TCR beta chains were listed as associated with cytomegalovirus. While some public TCRs were present in many individuals, most TCR sequences turned up only very rarely across donors. The authors suggested that the approach could potentially be extended to other disease states and immunological phenotypes. A cluster of highly shared sequence variants was judged likely to represent a technical artifact of the sequencing pipeline.

The cohort comprised some 680 healthy bone marrow donors. At the time of sampling, all cohort members were nominally healthy, though unrecorded immune exposures were likely present. The donor was CMV seropositive and was included in the group of 250 to 350 seropositive cohort members. Every donor gave a peripheral blood sample, and the peripheral blood mononuclear cells from that sample were used for TCR beta sequencing. Genomic DNA extraction from the blood cell samples was performed with the Qiagen DNeasy Blood Extraction Kit. The CDR3, from cysteine to phenylalanine, totals 16 residues. Here the CDR3 DNA is all that survives: 48 bases in frame from base 1. For CDR1 and CDR2, the germline V gene lists SGHRS and YFSETQ. V is reduced by 0 bases and J by 4 bases, leaving a spacing of 11 bases between them.

Sequencing was performed on PBMCs. This sequence uses TRBV5-1 and TRBJ2-6; perhaps TRBD1 is the D gene, with 6 bases matching. This TCR came from an older woman in good health and CMV-seropositive. The nucleotide sequence is TGCGCCAGCAGCTTGGCTGGGGGCACCGGGGCCAACGTCCTGACTTTC. This is translated as CASSLAGGTGANVLTF.